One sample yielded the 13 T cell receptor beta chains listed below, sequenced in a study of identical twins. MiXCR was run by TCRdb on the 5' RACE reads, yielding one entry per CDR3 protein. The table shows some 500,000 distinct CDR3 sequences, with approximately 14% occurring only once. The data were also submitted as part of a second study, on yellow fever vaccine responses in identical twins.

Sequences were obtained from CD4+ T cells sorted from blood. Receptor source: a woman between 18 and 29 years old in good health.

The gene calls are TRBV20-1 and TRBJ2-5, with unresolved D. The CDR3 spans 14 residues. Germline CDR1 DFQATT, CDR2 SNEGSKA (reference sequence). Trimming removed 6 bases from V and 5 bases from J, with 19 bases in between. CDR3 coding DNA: TGCAGTGCCCACGATCCTTGGGGTCGGGAGACCCAGTACTTC. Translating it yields CSAHDPWGRETQYF.

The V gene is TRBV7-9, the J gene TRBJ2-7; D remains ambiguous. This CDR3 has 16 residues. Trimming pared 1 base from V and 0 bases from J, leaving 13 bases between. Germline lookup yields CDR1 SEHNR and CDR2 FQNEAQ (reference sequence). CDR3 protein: CASSLVVGMSSYEQYF. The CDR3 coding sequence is TGTGCCAGCAGCTTAGTGGTCGGCATGAGCTCCTACGAGCAGTACTTC. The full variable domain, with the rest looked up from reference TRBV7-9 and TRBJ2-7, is DTGVSQNPRHKITKRGQNVTFRCDPISEHNRLYWYRQTLGQGPEFLTYFQNEAQLEKSRLLSDRFSAERPKGSFSTLEIQRTEQGDSAMYLCASSLVVGMSSYEQYFGPGTRLTVT.

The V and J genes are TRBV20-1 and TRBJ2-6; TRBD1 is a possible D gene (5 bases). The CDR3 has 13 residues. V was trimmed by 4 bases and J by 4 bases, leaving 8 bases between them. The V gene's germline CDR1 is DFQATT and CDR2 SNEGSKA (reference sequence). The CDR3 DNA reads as TGCAGTGCTAAGGGGTACGGGGCCAACGTCCTGACTTTC. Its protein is CSAKGYGANVLTF.

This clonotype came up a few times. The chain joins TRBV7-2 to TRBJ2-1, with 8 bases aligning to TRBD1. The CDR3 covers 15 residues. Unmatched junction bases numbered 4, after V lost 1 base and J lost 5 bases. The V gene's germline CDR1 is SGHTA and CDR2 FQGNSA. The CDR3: CASSLETTGDNEQFF. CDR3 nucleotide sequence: TGTGCCAGCAGCTTAGAAACGACAGGGGACAATGAGCAGTTCTTC. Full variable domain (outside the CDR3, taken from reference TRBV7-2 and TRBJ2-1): GAGVSQSPSNKVTEKGKDVELRCDPISGHTALYWYRQSLGQGLEFLIYFQGNSAPDKSGLPSDRFSAERTGGSVSTLTIQRTQQEDSAVYLCASSLETTGDNEQFFGPGTRLTVL.

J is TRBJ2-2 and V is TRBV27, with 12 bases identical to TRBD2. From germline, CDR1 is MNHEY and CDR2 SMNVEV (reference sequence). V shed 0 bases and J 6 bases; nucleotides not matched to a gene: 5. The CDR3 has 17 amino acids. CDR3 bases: TGTGCCAGCAGTTTATCTTCCGGGACTAGCGGGTCCGGGGAGCTGTTTTTT. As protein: CASSLSSGTSGSGELFF.

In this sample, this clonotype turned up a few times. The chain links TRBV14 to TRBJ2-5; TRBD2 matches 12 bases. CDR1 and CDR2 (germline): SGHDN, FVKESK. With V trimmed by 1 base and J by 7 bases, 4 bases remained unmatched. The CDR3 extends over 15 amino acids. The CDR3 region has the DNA TGTGCCAGCAGCCAAGCGACTAGCGGGAGAGGGACCCAGTACTTC. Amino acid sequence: CASSQATSGRGTQYF.

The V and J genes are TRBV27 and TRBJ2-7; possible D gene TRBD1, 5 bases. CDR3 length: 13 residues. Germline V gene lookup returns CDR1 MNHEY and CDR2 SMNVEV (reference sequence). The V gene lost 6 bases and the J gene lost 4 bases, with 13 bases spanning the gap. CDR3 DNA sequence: TGTGCCAGCAGGCCTCTGCCAGGGTACGAGCAGTACTTC. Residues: CASRPLPGYEQYF.

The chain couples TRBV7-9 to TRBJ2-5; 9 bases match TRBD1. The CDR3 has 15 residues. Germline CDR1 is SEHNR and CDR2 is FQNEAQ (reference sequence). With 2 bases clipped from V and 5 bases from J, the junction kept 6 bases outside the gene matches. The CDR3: CASSLPQGAWETQYF. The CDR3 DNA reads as TGTGCCAGCAGCTTACCACAGGGGGCATGGGAGACCCAGTACTTC.

The CDR3: CASYRTGWNTEAFF. The DNA of the CDR3 is TGTGCCAGCTATCGGACAGGATGGAACACTGAAGCTTTCTTT. The chain joins TRBV6-1 to TRBJ1-1, with 7 bases lining up with TRBD1. Per germline, CDR1 MNHNS and CDR2 SASEGT. The V segment lost 8 bases and the J segment 1 base; nucleotides outside the gene matches: 7. CDR3 length equals 14 residues.

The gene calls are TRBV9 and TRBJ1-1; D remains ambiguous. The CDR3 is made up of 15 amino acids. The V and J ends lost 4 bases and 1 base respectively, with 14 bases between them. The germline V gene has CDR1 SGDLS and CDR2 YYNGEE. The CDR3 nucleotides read TGTGCCAGCAGCCCCCGCCGGGGTTCGAACACTGAAGCTTTCTTT. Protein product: CASSPRRGSNTEAFF.

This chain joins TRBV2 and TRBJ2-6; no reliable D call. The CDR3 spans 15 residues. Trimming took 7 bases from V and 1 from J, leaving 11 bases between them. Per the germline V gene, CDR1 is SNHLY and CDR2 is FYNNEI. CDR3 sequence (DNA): TGTGCCAGCACCCCCAAGGAATCTGGGGCCAACGTCCTGACTTTC. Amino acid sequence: CASTPKESGANVLTF.

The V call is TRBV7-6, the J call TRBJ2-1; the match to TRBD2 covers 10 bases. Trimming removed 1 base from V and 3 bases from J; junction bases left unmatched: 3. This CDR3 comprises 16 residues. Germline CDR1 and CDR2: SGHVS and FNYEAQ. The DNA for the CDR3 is TGTGCCAGCAGCTTAGATCTAGCGGGAGTCTACAATGAGCAGTTCTTC. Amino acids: CASSLDLAGVYNEQFF. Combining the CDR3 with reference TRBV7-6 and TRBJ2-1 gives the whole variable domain GAGVSQSPRYKVTKRGQDVALRCDPISGHVSLYWYRQALGQGPEFLTYFNYEAQQDKSGLPNDRFSAERPEGSISTLTIQRTEQRDSAMYRCASSLDLAGVYNEQFFGPGTRLTVL.

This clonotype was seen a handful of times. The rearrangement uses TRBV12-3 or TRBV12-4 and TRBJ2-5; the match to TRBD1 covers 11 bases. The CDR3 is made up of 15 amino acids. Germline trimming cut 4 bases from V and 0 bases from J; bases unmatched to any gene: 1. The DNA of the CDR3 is TGTGCCAGCAGTTCGGGACAGGGGGACCAAGAGACCCAGTACTTC. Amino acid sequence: CASSSGQGDQETQYF.